The present T cell receptor (beta chain) was sequenced within a study of T-cell reconstitution after alpha-beta-depleted transplantation in children. In the case of this clonotype: Its antigen remains unidentified.

Study outcomes and limitations: At one year after transplant, newly produced T cells mostly accounted for T-cell counts and diversity. For some patients, TCRbeta diversity was high at day 60 because of recipient T cells and thymic progenitors that survived. The origin of alpha-beta T cells about two months after transplant was reportedly several hundred expanded graft clones.

TCRbeta library construction was performed incorporating unique molecular identifiers. One entry per CDR3 protein results from TCRdb running MiXCR on the PCR reads. The sample lists more than 200,000 distinct CDR3 sequences, about 23% occurring once. Trimming shortened V by 3 bases and J by 2 bases, and 10 bases separated the two germline ends. The CDR3 consists of 14 residues. The sample here was PBMCs, taken before TCRalphabeta/CD19-depleted stem cell transplant. This TCR was sampled from a girl aged 2-10 years with Fanconi anemia, due to receive a stem cell transplant. This sequence joins TRBV12-3 or TRBV12-4 and TRBJ1-1, with D perhaps matching TRBD1 (6 bases). In DNA, the CDR3 is TGTGCCAGCAGTTTTGAGGGGGGTAACACTGAAGCTTTCTTT. Translation: CASSFEGGNTEAFF.